These T cell receptor beta chains were read from a single sample in a study of shared clonotypes between healthy human individuals. Using immunoSEQ multiplex PCR, the repertoire was profiled, and TCRdb retains in-frame clones only, with some absent. The sample lists over 850,000 clones, 78% occurring once. The sample comprised memory CD4+ T cells from PBMCs. The source is a man aged 18 to 29 in good health. Some clones in this sample may be carry-over from other donors' samples. Both conserved end residues are part of each CDR3. Each record gives: CDR3 DNA, CDR3 protein, clone size, D gene, J gene, V gene. The D gene is left open where the match is weak. Expanded clones are given a class, and other clones once, few, many or no size at all.

cdr3_nt: TGTGCCAGCAGTTCTGCCTACGAGCAGTACTTC
cdr3_aa: CASSSAYEQYF
clone_size: few
d_call: NA
j_call: TRBJ2-7
v_call: TRBV28

cdr3_nt: TGCGCCAGCAGCTTAGGGCTAGCCAAAAACATTCAGTACTTC
cdr3_aa: CASSLGLAKNIQYF
clone_size: NA
d_call: NA
j_call: TRBJ2-4
v_call: TRBV5-1

cdr3_nt: TGTGCCATCAGCCCGGGACTAGCGGGCTCCTACGAGCAGTACTTC
cdr3_aa: CAISPGLAGSYEQYF
clone_size: NA
d_call: TRBD2
j_call: TRBJ2-7
v_call: TRBV10-3

cdr3_nt: TGTGCCAGCAGCGCCGGCGGAACCTCGGCCGCTAGCACAGATACGCAGTATTTT
cdr3_aa: CASSAGGTSAASTDTQYF
clone_size: few
d_call: NA
j_call: TRBJ2-3
v_call: TRBV2

cdr3_nt: TGCGCCAGCATGGAGGGCGCTTCCACAGATACGCAGTATTTT
cdr3_aa: CASMEGASTDTQYF
clone_size: once
d_call: NA
j_call: TRBJ2-3
v_call: TRBV5-1

cdr3_nt: TGTGCCAGCAGCTTTCAGAGGGACAGCAATAAAGCTTTCTTT
cdr3_aa: CASSFQRDSNKAFF
clone_size: NA
d_call: TRBD1
j_call: TRBJ1-1
v_call: TRBV7-9

cdr3_nt: TGTGCCAGCAGCTCGAGACGGGGGACAGGGGGCCAAGAGACCCAGTACTTC
cdr3_aa: CASSSRRGTGGQETQYF
clone_size: NA
d_call: TRBD1
j_call: TRBJ2-5
v_call: TRBV7-9

cdr3_nt: TGTGCCAGCAGCTTAGAAGGGCAGTTCAGGACCCAGTACTTC
cdr3_aa: CASSLEGQFRTQYF
clone_size: NA
d_call: NA
j_call: TRBJ2-5
v_call: TRBV7-2

cdr3_nt: TGTGCCAGCAGCAACCCCCATAGGCAAGCTTTCTTT
cdr3_aa: CASSNPHRQAFF
clone_size: NA
d_call: NA
j_call: TRBJ1-1
v_call: TRBV11-2

cdr3_nt: TGTGCCAGCAGCGCCCGGGACTTAGGGGACTATGGCTACACCTTC
cdr3_aa: CASSARDLGDYGYTF
clone_size: NA
d_call: NA
j_call: TRBJ1-2
v_call: TRBV5-4

cdr3_nt: TGTGCCAGCAGCCAAGACGCGGGAATTGAGCAGTTCTTC
cdr3_aa: CASSQDAGIEQFF
clone_size: NA
d_call: NA
j_call: TRBJ2-1
v_call: TRBV4-2

cdr3_nt: TGTGCCAGCAGTGGCGGACAGGGACAGGGTGAGACCCAGTACTTC
cdr3_aa: CASSGGQGQGETQYF
clone_size: NA
d_call: TRBD1
j_call: TRBJ2-5
v_call: TRBV2

cdr3_nt: TGTGCCAGCAGCCAAAGGACAGGGGCCGGGGAGCTGTTTTTT
cdr3_aa: CASSQRTGAGELFF
clone_size: NA
d_call: TRBD1
j_call: TRBJ2-2
v_call: TRBV11-3

cdr3_nt: TGTGCCAGCAGTTACTCAAAGGACAGGGGGTCTGAAAAACTGTTTTTT
cdr3_aa: CASSYSKDRGSEKLFF
clone_size: NA
d_call: TRBD1
j_call: TRBJ1-4
v_call: TRBV6-5

cdr3_nt: TGTGCCAGCAGCCCCCTGACAGGGGTTTCCTACGAGCAGTACTTC
cdr3_aa: CASSPLTGVSYEQYF
clone_size: NA
d_call: TRBD1
j_call: TRBJ2-7
v_call: TRBV5-5

cdr3_nt: TGTGCCATCGGACAGGGACCTTATGGCTACACCTTC
cdr3_aa: CAIGQGPYGYTF
clone_size: NA
d_call: TRBD1
j_call: TRBJ1-2
v_call: TRBV28

cdr3_nt: TGTGCCAGCTCAGAACAGGGAGATGTCTATGGCTACACCTTC
cdr3_aa: CASSEQGDVYGYTF
clone_size: NA
d_call: NA
j_call: TRBJ1-2
v_call: TRBV9

cdr3_nt: TGCGCCAGCAGCTTTAGCGGGACAGAATACGAGCAGTACTTC
cdr3_aa: CASSFSGTEYEQYF
clone_size: NA
d_call: NA
j_call: TRBJ2-7
v_call: TRBV5-1

cdr3_nt: TGTGCCAGCAGCGGTCTAGGGGGTACAGATACGCAGTATTTT
cdr3_aa: CASSGLGGTDTQYF
clone_size: NA
d_call: NA
j_call: TRBJ2-3
v_call: TRBV7-2

cdr3_nt: TGTGCCAGCAGCTTAGTGGGGGCTAATGAAAAACTGTTTTTT
cdr3_aa: CASSLVGANEKLFF
clone_size: NA
d_call: NA
j_call: TRBJ1-4
v_call: TRBV13

cdr3_nt: TGTGCCAGCAGCTTAGGGACAGGGTCACACGAGCAGTACTTC
cdr3_aa: CASSLGTGSHEQYF
clone_size: NA
d_call: TRBD1
j_call: TRBJ2-7
v_call: TRBV7-6

cdr3_nt: TGTGCCAGCAGTTACACCGGGACACTCTCTGGAAACACCATATATTTT
cdr3_aa: CASSYTGTLSGNTIYF
clone_size: NA
d_call: NA
j_call: TRBJ1-3
v_call: TRBV6-5

cdr3_nt: TGCGCCAGCAGGAGTACAGGGCCCCAAGAGACCCAGTACTTC
cdr3_aa: CASRSTGPQETQYF
clone_size: NA
d_call: NA
j_call: TRBJ2-5
v_call: TRBV5-1